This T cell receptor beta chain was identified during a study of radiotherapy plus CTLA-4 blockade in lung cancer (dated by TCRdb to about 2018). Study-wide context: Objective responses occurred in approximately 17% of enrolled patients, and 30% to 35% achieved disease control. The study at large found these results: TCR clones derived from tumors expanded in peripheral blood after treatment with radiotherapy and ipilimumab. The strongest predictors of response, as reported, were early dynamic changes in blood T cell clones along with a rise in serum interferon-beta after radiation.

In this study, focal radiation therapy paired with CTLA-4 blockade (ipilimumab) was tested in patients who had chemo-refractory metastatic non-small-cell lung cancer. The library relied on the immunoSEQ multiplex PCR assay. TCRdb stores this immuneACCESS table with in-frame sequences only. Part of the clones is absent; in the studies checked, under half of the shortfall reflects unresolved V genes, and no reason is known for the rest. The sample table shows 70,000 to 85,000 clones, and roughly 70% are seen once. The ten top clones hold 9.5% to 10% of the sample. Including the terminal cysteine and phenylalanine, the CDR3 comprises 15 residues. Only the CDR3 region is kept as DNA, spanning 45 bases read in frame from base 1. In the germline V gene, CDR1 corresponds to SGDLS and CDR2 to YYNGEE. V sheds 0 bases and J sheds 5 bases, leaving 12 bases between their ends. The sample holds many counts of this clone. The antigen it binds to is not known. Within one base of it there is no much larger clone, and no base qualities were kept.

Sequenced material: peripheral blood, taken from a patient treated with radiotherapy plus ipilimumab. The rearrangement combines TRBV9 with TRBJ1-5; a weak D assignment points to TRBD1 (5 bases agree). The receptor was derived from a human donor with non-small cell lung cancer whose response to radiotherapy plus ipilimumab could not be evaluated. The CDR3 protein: CASSVEGDSYQPQHF. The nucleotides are TGTGCCAGCAGCGTAGAAGGGGACTCTTATCAGCCCCAGCATTTT.